The 29 T cell receptor beta chains below come from one sample, sequenced in a study of blood T cell repertoires in COVID-19. Sequenced by immunoSEQ multiplex PCR; TCRdb stores in-frame clones only, minus some. The data hold hundreds of thousands of clones, with around 90% observed a single time. The sequenced sample consisted of PBMCs or T cells enriched from blood (not recorded which). The source of these receptors is a young woman with acute COVID-19.

The rearrangement uses TRBV7-2 and TRBJ1-2; 8 bases align to TRBD1. V was pared by 3 bases and J by 6 bases, with 3 bases of the junction left unmatched. CDR3 length: 13 amino acids. Germline-derived CDR1 and CDR2 are SGHTA and FQGNSA. The CDR3: CASSLDRVDGYTF. The DNA for the CDR3 is TGTGCCAGCAGCTTGGACAGGGTCGATGGCTACACCTTC.

The J gene is TRBJ2-5, the V gene TRBV12-3 or TRBV12-4, with D possibly TRBD2 on 5 matching bases. The CDR3 sequence is 13 residues long. V was trimmed by 5 bases and J by 9 bases, leaving 16 bases between them. The CDR3 is CASSPRSSEAQYF. CDR3 DNA sequence: TGTGCCAGCAGTCCCAGGAGCTCGGAGGCCCAGTACTTC.

V usage is TRBV24-1 and J usage is TRBJ1-4; D call uncertain. Trimming took off 9 bases at V and 8 bases at J, with 24 bases between the two ends. The CDR3 totals 16 residues. CDR1 and CDR2 (germline): KGHDR, SFDVKD. CDR3 amino acids: CATPLAQTIYKEKLFF. The DNA of the CDR3 is TGTGCCACCCCGCTGGCGCAGACAATATACAAGGAAAAACTGTTTTTT.

This clone was seen a few times. The rearrangement uses TRBV2 and TRBJ2-2, with a weak D call TRBD2 (6 bases). Trimming left V 10 bases short and J 1 base short, with 16 bases between. The CDR3 spans 15 residues. The germline V gene encodes CDR1 SNHLY and CDR2 FYNNEI. The CDR3 bases are TGTGCCATCCTTGGGGGGTCGGGGAACACCGGGGAGCTGTTTTTT. It yields the protein CAILGGSGNTGELFF.

This rearrangement joins TRBV28 to TRBJ2-7, with D possibly TRBD1 on 5 matching bases. Trimming took off 5 bases at V and 8 bases at J, with 7 bases between the two ends. CDR1 MDHEN and CDR2 SYDVKM come from the germline V gene. The CDR3 runs to 10 residues. As DNA, the CDR3 is TGTGCCAGCAGTACGGACAAGCAGTACTTC. Amino acids: CASSTDKQYF.

The chain is built from TRBV7-2 and TRBJ2-3, with 7 bases aligning to TRBD2. Germline trimming cut 4 bases from V and 3 bases from J; bases unmatched to any gene: 16. This CDR3 has 18 amino acids. Germline loops: CDR1 SGHTA, CDR2 FQGNSA. The CDR3 DNA is TGTGCCAGCAGCTCCCCGCTCCCGCTAGCGGCACGTACAGATACGCAGTATTTT. Translation: CASSSPLPLAARTDTQYF.

There are a few counts of this clone. The chain has TRBV9 and TRBJ1-3; 7 bases fit TRBD1. Trimming removed 4 bases from V and 3 bases from J; junction bases left unmatched: 7. CDR1 is SGDLS, CDR2 YYNGEE, per germline. CDR3 size: 15 residues. The CDR3 loop is CASSTQTGVGNTIYF. The CDR3 nucleotides are TGTGCCAGCAGCACACAAACAGGGGTTGGAAACACCATATATTTT.

This sequence joins TRBV2 and TRBJ1-6, with D tentatively TRBD1 (5 bases). The germline V gene encodes CDR1 SNHLY and CDR2 FYNNEI. Trimming shortened V by 4 bases and J by 10 bases, and 14 bases separated the two germline ends. The CDR3 totals 14 residues. The CDR3 loop reads CASSGEGYFSPLHF. CDR3 DNA: TGTGCCAGCAGTGGGGAGGGGTACTTCTCACCCCTCCACTTT.

The rearrangement uses TRBV4-1 and TRBJ1-2; 9 bases are a match to TRBD1. Germline values: CDR1 MGHRA, CDR2 YSYEKL. Trimming at V came to 6 bases and at J to 3 bases, leaving 8 bases not matched to a gene. The CDR3 is made up of 15 amino acids. The CDR3 nucleotides are TGCGCCAGCAGGGACCGGGACAGGGAAGACTATGGCTACACCTTC. Protein: CASRDRDREDYGYTF.

A few counts support this clone. V usage is TRBV5-1 and J usage is TRBJ2-1, with D possibly being TRBD1 (6 bases). Germline assignment: CDR1 SGHRS and CDR2 YFSETQ. CDR3 length: 15 residues. Trimming took off 5 bases at V and 0 bases at J, with 12 bases between the two ends. CDR3 in DNA: TGCGCCAGCAGTAGAGACAGGAGCTCCTACAATGAGCAGTTCTTC. It codes for CASSRDRSSYNEQFF.

This clone was seen just once. This sequence joins TRBV6-2 or TRBV6-3 and TRBJ2-7; D possibly corresponds to TRBD1 (5 bases). V lost 5 bases, J lost 1 base, and 12 bases lay in between. This CDR3 has 14 residues. CDR1 MNHEY and CDR2 SVGEGT come from the germline V gene. CDR3 loop: CASSRGAGSYEQYF. The CDR3 DNA sequence: TGTGCCAGCAGTCGAGGTGCAGGGTCCTACGAGCAGTACTTC.

This chain uses TRBV2 with TRBJ2-7; TRBD2 matches 11 bases. V lost 10 bases and J lost 2; bases outside the gene matches: 4. Germline loops: CDR1 SNHLY, CDR2 FYNNEI. The CDR3 spans 13 residues. The CDR3 nucleotides are TGTGCCACAGGACTAGCGGGTACCTACGAGCAGTACTTC. It translates to CATGLAGTYEQYF.

The rearrangement uses TRBV19 and TRBJ2-1, with D uncertain. Germline CDR1 LNHDA, CDR2 SQIVND (reference sequence). V dropped 4 bases and J dropped 3 bases, with 4 bases sitting between them. This CDR3 has 12 residues. DNA for the CDR3: TGTGCCAGTAGTACTAACTACAATGAGCAGTTCTTC. Translated, it gives CASSTNYNEQFF.

This chain connects TRBV9 to TRBJ1-6; tentative D call: TRBD1 (5 bases). The CDR3 loop spans 14 amino acids. Between the trimmed V and J ends, which lost 3 bases and 10 bases, there was a span of 14 bases. From germline, CDR1 is SGDLS and CDR2 YYNGEE. The CDR3: CASSGSSGDSPLHF. CDR3 sequence (DNA): TGTGCCAGCAGCGGATCTTCGGGGGACTCACCCCTCCACTTT.

This chain uses TRBV12-3 or TRBV12-4 with TRBJ2-5; weak D call: TRBD2 (6 bases). V gave up 5 bases and J gave up 2 bases, with 9 bases separating them. The CDR3 totals 13 residues. In nucleotides, the CDR3 is TGTGCCAGCAGTCGACTAGTACAAGAGACCCAGTACTTC. It translates to CASSRLVQETQYF.

The chain carries TRBV28 and TRBJ1-2; the match to TRBD1 covers 9 bases. Germline V lookup: CDR1 MDHEN, CDR2 SYDVKM. The V gene end was trimmed by 11 bases and the J gene end by 6 bases; junction bases not matched to a gene: 13. There are 14 residues in the CDR3. CDR3 coding DNA: TGTGCCGTCCGCGGGGGACAGGGAGGACATGGCTACACCTTC. It encodes CAVRGGQGGHGYTF.

The chain couples TRBV20-1 to TRBJ2-1; D is unresolved. Per the germline V gene, CDR1 is DFQATT and CDR2 is SNEGSKA (reference sequence). Trimming left V 8 bases short and J 8 bases short, with 13 bases between. The CDR3 totals 11 residues. CDR3 residues: CSPGEYDEQFF. The CDR3 region has the DNA TGCAGTCCCGGAGAGTACGATGAGCAGTTCTTC.

The chain recombines TRBV5-1 with TRBJ2-5, with TRBD1 as a possible D gene (5 bases). This CDR3 has 14 residues. V dropped 0 bases and J dropped 1 base, with 7 bases sitting between them. Germline V gene sequence: CDR1 SGHRS, CDR2 YFSETQ. The CDR3 spells CASSLAGSQETQYF. CDR3 nucleotide sequence: TGCGCCAGCAGCTTGGCAGGGTCCCAAGAGACCCAGTACTTC.

The chain uses TRBV5-4 and TRBJ2-7, with a tentative D call TRBD2 (6 bases). V was clipped by 4 bases and J by 3 bases, with 11 bases between them. The CDR3 runs to 13 residues. The V gene's germline CDR1 is SGHNT and CDR2 YYREEE (reference sequence). This CDR3 is CASSEWGDYEQYF. In DNA, the CDR3 is TGTGCCAGCAGCGAGTGGGGGGACTACGAGCAGTACTTC.

V usage is TRBV6-2 or TRBV6-3 and J usage is TRBJ2-7; 8 positions agree with TRBD1. Unmatched junction bases numbered 8, after V lost 5 bases and J lost 2 bases. Germline V gene sequence: CDR1 MNHEY, CDR2 SVGEGT. CDR3 length: 15 residues. CDR3 DNA sequence: TGTGCCAGCAGTACCGCGACAGGGGACCCCTACGAGCAGTACTTC. This sequence encodes CASSTATGDPYEQYF.

The CDR3 DNA sequence: TGTGCCAGCAGTTTACGGACAGGGATGGGGTGGCAGCCCCAGCATTTT. This sequence encodes CASSLRTGMGWQPQHF. The J gene is TRBJ1-5, the V gene TRBV28; TRBD1 matches at 8 bases. V lost 2 bases and J lost 7; bases outside the gene matches: 10. Per germline, CDR1 MDHEN and CDR2 SYDVKM. There are 16 residues in the CDR3.

This chain joins TRBV5-1 and TRBJ2-7, with D perhaps TRBD2 (6 bases). Trimming cost V 5 bases and J 4 bases, with 13 bases left between them. The CDR3 is 13 amino acids. CDR1 and CDR2 from the germline V gene are SGHRS and YFSETQ. CDR3 bases: TGCGCCAGCAGTCACTCCGGGAGATACGAGCAGTACTTC. Its protein is CASSHSGRYEQYF.

The rearrangement joins TRBV11-2 to TRBJ2-1, with 13 bases matching TRBD2. The CDR3 covers 16 residues. Germline V CDR1 and CDR2: SGHAT, FQNNGV. J lost 10 bases, V lost 4 bases, and 10 bases had no gene match. CDR3 DNA sequence: TGTGCCAGCAGCTCACCGGGACTAGCGGGGAAGGGGGAGCAGTTCTTC. This gives the protein CASSSPGLAGKGEQFF.

This rearrangement joins TRBV12-5 to TRBJ2-7, with 8 bases matching TRBD1. The V gene's germline CDR1 is LGHNT and CDR2 FRNRAP. The ends lost 1 base at V and 6 bases at J; junction bases unmatched: 5. The CDR3 covers 14 residues. CDR3 loop: CASGLGTGMFEQYF. CDR3 DNA sequence: TGTGCTAGTGGTTTGGGGACAGGGATGTTCGAGCAGTACTTC.

This clone is a singleton in its sample. The J gene is TRBJ2-2, the V gene TRBV19; maybe TRBD1 (6 bases). V was cut by 6 bases and J by 4 bases, with 15 bases left in between. Germline values: CDR1 LNHDA, CDR2 SQIVND (reference sequence). The CDR3 has 15 amino acids. The CDR3 nucleotides are TGTGCCAGTAGGGTAGACAGGTCGAGCACCGGGGAGCTGTTTTTT. Its protein is CASRVDRSSTGELFF.

The chain joins TRBV10-1 to TRBJ2-5; 12 nucleotides align to TRBD1. The CDR3 extends over 16 amino acids. J gave up 5 bases and V 10 bases, and 14 bases lay outside the gene matches. The germline V gene encodes CDR1 WNHNN and CDR2 SYGVQD (reference sequence). The CDR3 DNA follows: TGCGCCATCCCCCGGGACAGGGGGCTCCCCCGGGAGACCCAGTACTTC. Its protein product is CAIPRDRGLPRETQYF.

The chain combines TRBV14 with TRBJ2-3; a weak D match, TRBD1 (5 bases). Germline CDR1 SGHDN, CDR2 FVKESK. This CDR3 has 16 residues. Trimming took off 0 bases at V and 0 bases at J, with 10 bases between the two ends. The DNA of the CDR3 is TGTGCCAGCAGCCAAGACGGACATAGAAGCACAGATACGCAGTATTTT. Amino acid sequence: CASSQDGHRSTDTQYF.

The chain uses TRBV3-1 (or the pseudogene TRBV3-2) and TRBJ2-5; TRBD2 agrees at 11 bases. Per germline, CDR1 LGHDT and CDR2 YNNKEL (reference sequence). V dropped 1 base and J dropped 4; count of bases not matched to a gene: 2. The CDR3 has 15 residues. The CDR3 sequence is CASSQVGTSGETQYF. In DNA, the CDR3 is TGTGCCAGCAGCCAAGTTGGGACTAGCGGAGAGACCCAGTACTTC.

This clone was recorded only once. The rearrangement links TRBV5-1 to TRBJ1-5; TRBD1 is a possible D gene (5 bases). V lost 8 bases and J 2 bases, leaving 17 bases between the germline ends. The CDR3 runs to 15 residues. In germline, CDR1 is SGHRS, CDR2 YFSETQ. CDR3 amino acids: CASREGDFRNQPQHF. DNA for the CDR3: TGCGCCAGTAGAGAAGGGGACTTCCGCAATCAGCCCCAGCATTTT. Full variable domain (outside the CDR3, taken from reference TRBV5-1 and TRBJ1-5): KAGVTQTPRYLIKTRGQQVTLSCSPISGHRSVSWYQQTPGQGLQFLFEYFSETQRNKGNFPGRFSGRQFSNSRSEMNVSTLELGDSALYLCASREGDFRNQPQHFGDGTRLSIL.